This T cell receptor (beta chain) was sequenced for a study of CD8 T cells in seronegative destructive rheumatoid arthritis (dated by TCRdb to about 2020). Concerning the study at large: At the time of sampling, most of the eight CND-RA patients were on biological drugs. Researchers compared peripheral CD8+ TCRbeta repertoires from patients with CCP-negative destructive rheumatoid arthritis (CND-RA) against repertoires from newly diagnosed seropositive RA, seronegative RA and healthy controls. The seropositive RA, seronegative RA and healthy control comparison cohorts were obtained from an earlier published TCRbeta dataset rather than being newly sequenced.

CND-RA patients tested negative on the clinical CCP2 antibody test, and even with active therapy their joint destruction kept progressing. Every CND-RA patient had failed conventional anti-rheumatic therapy and showed typical joint destruction in the wrists and ankles. Sampling of CND-RA patients was performed not at diagnosis but after long disease histories, which spanned decades in several cases. Each patient provided about 53 millilitres of EDTA-anticoagulated peripheral blood. Ficoll-Paque PLUS density gradient separation was used to isolate peripheral blood mononuclear cells. AutoMACS magnetic bead positive selection was used to isolate CD8+ cells from fresh or cryopreserved PBMCs, and flow cytometry was used to check purity. Nucleospin Tissue or Tissue XS kits were used for genomic DNA extraction, and quantification was performed on a Qubit 2.0 fluorometer. The investigation overall reported the following: More CMV-reactive and fewer influenza A-reactive CD8+ TCRbeta sequences were observed in CND-RA repertoires than in controls and other RA subtypes. After adjusting for age, CND-RA patients appeared to have less diverse, more clonal CD8+ TCRbeta repertoires than other RA subtypes. Across the 100,000 to 150,000 clonotypes tested, no public clonotype enrichment remained significant after Benjamini-Hochberg correction. The small size of the CND-RA cohort was acknowledged as a study limitation. Without diagnostic samples, TCR repertoire differences may partly reflect poor disease control over the years rather than being present at onset. A distinct set of enriched public clonotypes appeared to be carried by CND-RA patients, and this finding was interpreted by the authors as support for a separate disease subset.

Genomic DNA from CD8+ cells was used for TCRbeta sequencing, which was performed according to the manufacturer's instructions. TCRbeta sequencing used the immunoSEQ assay and was run at a genomics technology centre in Finland. In the paper's pipeline: Clonotype tables generated by the immunoSEQ preprocessing pipeline were converted into VDJtools format, and non-productive clonotypes were filtered out. Samples below 10,000 reads were excluded and the rest subsampled to 10,000 reads; most of the eight CND-RA samples passed. Shannon-Wiener, Simpson and clonality indices were calculated with the VDJtools CalcDiversityStats function on data subsampled to 10,000 reads. To infer antigen specificity, non-singleton TCRbeta clonotypes were hard-matched against VDJdb, with no mismatches permitted. CDR3 sequences that differed by one amino acid (Hamming distance 1) were grouped together into clusters with potentially shared antigen targets. After groups were resampled to six samples, public clonotypes were tested for group enrichment with one-sided Fisher's exact tests, and this procedure was repeated ten times. Imported from immuneACCESS, the table was reduced by TCRdb to in-frame sequences with V and J called. These copies leave out some clones; in studies compared against another copy, an unresolved V gene accounts for under half, and the cause of the remainder is not known. Clone size and V and J calls were adopted from that table, with D and trimming inferred from the DNA. The sample table records under 15,000 clones; less than 90% of these occur just once. The top ten hold under 35% of the sample.

The germline V gene gives CDR1 as MGHRA and CDR2 as YSYEKL. V loses 4 bases at its end and J loses 6 bases; junction bases beyond the gene matches: 7. The CDR3 covers 14 residues, taking in both the cysteine and the phenylalanine. Of the read, only the CDR3 DNA is kept; its 42 bases are in frame from base 1. In the case of this clone: Its binding antigen is unknown. Within one base of it there is no much larger clone, and no base qualities were kept.

The V and J genes are TRBV4-1 and TRBJ1-1, and TRBD1 aligns with 8 junction nucleotides. Sequenced input: CD8+ T cells from blood. The receptor was derived from a woman aged 25 to 55 with seronegative destructive rheumatoid arthritis. For the CDR3, the sequence is CASSPQGGLAEAFF. The bases are TGCGCCAGCAGCCCACAGGGGGGCTTGGCTGAAGCTTTCTTT.